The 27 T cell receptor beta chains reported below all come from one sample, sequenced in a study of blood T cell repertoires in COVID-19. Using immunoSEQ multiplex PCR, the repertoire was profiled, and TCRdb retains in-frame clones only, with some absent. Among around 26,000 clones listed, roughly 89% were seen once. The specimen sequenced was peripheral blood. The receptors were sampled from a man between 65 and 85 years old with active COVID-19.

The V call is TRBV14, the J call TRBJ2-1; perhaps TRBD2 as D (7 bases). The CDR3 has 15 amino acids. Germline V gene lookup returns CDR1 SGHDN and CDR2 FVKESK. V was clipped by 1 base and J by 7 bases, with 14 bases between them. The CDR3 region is CASSQGGGARNEQFF. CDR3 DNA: TGTGCCAGCAGCCAAGGAGGGGGGGCCCGGAATGAGCAGTTCTTC.

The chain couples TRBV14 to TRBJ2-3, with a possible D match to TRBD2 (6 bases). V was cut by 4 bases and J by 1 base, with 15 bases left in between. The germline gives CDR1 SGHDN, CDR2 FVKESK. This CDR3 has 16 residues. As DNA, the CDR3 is TGTGCCAGCAGCCGAGGAGGGAGTCTTGGCACAGATACGCAGTATTTT. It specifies CASSRGGSLGTDTQYF.

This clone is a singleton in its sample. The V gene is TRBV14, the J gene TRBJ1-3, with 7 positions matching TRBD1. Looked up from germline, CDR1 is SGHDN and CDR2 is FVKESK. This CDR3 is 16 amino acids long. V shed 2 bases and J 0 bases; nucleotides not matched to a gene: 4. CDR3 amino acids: CASSQLQGISGNTIYF. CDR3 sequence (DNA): TGTGCCAGCAGCCAATTACAGGGGATCTCTGGAAACACCATATATTTT.

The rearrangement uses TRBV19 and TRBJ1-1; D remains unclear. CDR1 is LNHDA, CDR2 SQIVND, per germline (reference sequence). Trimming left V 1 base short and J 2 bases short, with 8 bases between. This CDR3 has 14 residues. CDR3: CASSIGSVNTEAFF. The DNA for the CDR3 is TGTGCCAGTAGTATAGGGTCAGTAAACACTGAAGCTTTCTTT.

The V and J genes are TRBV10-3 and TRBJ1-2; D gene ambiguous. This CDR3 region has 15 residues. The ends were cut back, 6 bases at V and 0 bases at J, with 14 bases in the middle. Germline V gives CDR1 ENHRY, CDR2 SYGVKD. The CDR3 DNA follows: TGTGCCATCAGCCCCTCCACAGAGCCTAACTATGGCTACACCTTC. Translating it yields CAISPSTEPNYGYTF.

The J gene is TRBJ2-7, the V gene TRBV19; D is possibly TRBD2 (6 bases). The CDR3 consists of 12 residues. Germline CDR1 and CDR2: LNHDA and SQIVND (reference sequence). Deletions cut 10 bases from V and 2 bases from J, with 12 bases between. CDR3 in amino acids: CATGTDTYEQYF. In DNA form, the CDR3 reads TGTGCCACTGGGACTGACACCTACGAGCAGTACTTC.

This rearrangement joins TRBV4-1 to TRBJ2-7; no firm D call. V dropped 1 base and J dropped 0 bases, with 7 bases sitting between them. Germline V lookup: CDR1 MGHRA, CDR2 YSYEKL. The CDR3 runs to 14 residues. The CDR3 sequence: CASSQVQYSYEQYF. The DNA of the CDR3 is TGCGCCAGCAGCCAAGTCCAGTACTCCTACGAGCAGTACTTC.

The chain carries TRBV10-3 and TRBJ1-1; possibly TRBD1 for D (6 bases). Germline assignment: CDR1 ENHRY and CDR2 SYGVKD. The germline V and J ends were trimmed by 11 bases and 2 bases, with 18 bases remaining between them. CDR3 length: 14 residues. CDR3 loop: CAATRGGANTEAFF. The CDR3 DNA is TGTGCCGCCACAAGGGGGGGGGCCAACACTGAAGCTTTCTTT.

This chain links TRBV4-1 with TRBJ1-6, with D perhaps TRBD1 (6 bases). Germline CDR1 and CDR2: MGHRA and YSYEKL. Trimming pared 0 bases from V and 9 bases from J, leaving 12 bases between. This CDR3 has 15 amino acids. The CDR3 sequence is CASSQEETGISPLHF. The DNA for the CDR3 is TGCGCCAGCAGCCAAGAAGAAACAGGGATTTCACCCCTCCACTTT.

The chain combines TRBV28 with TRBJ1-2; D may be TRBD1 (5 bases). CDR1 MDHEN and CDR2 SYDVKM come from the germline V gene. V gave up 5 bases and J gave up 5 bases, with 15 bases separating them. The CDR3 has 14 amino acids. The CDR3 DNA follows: TGTGCCAGCAGTGGGGCGGGGCAGGCTTATGGCTACACCTTC. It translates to CASSGAGQAYGYTF.

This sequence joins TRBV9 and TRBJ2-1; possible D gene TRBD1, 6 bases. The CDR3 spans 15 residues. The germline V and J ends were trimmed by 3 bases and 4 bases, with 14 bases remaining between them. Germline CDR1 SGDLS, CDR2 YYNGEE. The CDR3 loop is CASSEGDTRYNEQFF. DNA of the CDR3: TGTGCCAGCAGCGAGGGGGACACTCGATACAATGAGCAGTTCTTC.

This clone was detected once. CDR3 loop: CASSLNAANYGYTF. DNA of the CDR3: TGTGCCAGCAGCTTGAACGCAGCTAACTATGGCTACACCTTC. The chain uses TRBV5-6 and TRBJ1-2; D is uncertain. Germline V CDR1 and CDR2: SGHDT, YYEEEE. The CDR3 runs to 14 residues. With 1 base removed from V and 0 bases from J, the gap between germline ends came to 7 bases.

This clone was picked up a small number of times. In nucleotides, the CDR3 is TGTGCCTGGAGTGCTAGCAGCAATCAGCCCCAGCATTTT. Its translation: CAWSASSNQPQHF. V gene TRBV30 combines with J gene TRBJ1-5, with no clear D. The CDR3 contains 13 residues. The germline V gene has CDR1 GTSNPN and CDR2 SVGIG (reference sequence). V gave up 1 base and J gave up 1 base, with 5 bases separating them.

The CDR3 loop is CASSFVATDTQYF. The CDR3 DNA sequence: TGTGCCAGCAGCTTTGTTGCGACAGATACGCAGTATTTT. V usage is TRBV5-6 and J usage is TRBJ2-3; D is uncertain. This CDR3 is 13 amino acids long. Deletions cut 2 bases from V and 3 bases from J, with 7 bases between. CDR1 is SGHDT, CDR2 YYEEEE, per germline.

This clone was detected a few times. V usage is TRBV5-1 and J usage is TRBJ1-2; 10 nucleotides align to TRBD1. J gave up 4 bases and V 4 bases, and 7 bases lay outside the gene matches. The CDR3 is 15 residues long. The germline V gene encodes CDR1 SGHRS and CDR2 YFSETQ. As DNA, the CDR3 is TGCGCCAGCAGCACCGGGACAGGGGCCTCCTATGGCTACACCTTC. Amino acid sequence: CASSTGTGASYGYTF.

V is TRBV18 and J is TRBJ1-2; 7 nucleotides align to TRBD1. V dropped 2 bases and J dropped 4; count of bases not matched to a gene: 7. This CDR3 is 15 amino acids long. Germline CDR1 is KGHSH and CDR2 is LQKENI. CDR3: CASSPGTGVGYGYTF. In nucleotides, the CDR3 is TGTGCCAGCTCACCAGGCACAGGGGTCGGCTATGGCTACACCTTC.

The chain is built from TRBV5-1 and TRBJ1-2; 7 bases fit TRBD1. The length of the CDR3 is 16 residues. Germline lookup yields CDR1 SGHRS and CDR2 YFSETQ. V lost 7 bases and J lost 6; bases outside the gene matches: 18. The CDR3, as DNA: TGCGCCAGCGGCTCCTGGGTCAGGGGGGCGTTGGATGGCTACACCTTC. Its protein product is CASGSWVRGALDGYTF.

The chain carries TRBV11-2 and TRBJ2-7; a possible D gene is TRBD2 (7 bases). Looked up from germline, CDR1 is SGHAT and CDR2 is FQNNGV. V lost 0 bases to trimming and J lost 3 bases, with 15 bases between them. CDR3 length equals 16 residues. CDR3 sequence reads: CASSLDLGGGFYEQYF. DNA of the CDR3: TGTGCCAGCAGCTTAGATCTGGGAGGGGGGTTCTACGAGCAGTACTTC.

CDR3 region: CASSLRRDSYNEQFF. The CDR3 DNA follows: TGTGCCAGCAGCTTAAGGAGGGATTCCTACAATGAGCAGTTCTTC. This chain connects TRBV7-2 to TRBJ2-1, with a possible D match to TRBD2 (6 bases). CDR1 is SGHTA, CDR2 FQGNSA, per germline. The V end lost 2 bases, the J end lost 1 base, and 9 bases lay between the germline ends. The CDR3 totals 15 residues.

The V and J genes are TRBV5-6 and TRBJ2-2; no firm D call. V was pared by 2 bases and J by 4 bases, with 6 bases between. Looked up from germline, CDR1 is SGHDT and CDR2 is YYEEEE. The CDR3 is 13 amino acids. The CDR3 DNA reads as TGTGCCAGCAGCTTCGCGTCCACCGGGGAGCTGTTTTTT. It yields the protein CASSFASTGELFF.

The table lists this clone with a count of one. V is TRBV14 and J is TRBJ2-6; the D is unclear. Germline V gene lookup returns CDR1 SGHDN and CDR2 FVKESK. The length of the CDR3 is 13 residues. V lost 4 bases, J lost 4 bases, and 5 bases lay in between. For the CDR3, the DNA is TGTGCCAGCAGCCCGACAGGGGCCAACGTCCTGACTTTC. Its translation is CASSPTGANVLTF.

The DNA for the CDR3 is TGTGCCAGCAGCCGGGGGGTCGGACAGGGAGAAGAGACCCAGTACTTC. Protein sequence: CASSRGVGQGEETQYF. The rearrangement links TRBV9 to TRBJ2-5; D is possibly TRBD1 (8 bases). CDR3 size: 16 residues. V lost 4 bases and J lost 3, with 19 bases in between. Per germline, CDR1 SGDLS and CDR2 YYNGEE.

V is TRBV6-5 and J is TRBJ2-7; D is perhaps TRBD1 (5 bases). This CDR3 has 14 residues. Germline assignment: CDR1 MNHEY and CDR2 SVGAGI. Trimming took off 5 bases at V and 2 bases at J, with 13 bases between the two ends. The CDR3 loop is CASSPDGQAYEQYF. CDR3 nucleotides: TGTGCCAGCAGTCCCGACGGACAAGCCTACGAGCAGTACTTC.

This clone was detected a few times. CDR3 sequence reads: CASSSGQGPNQPQHF. The CDR3 DNA reads as TGTGCCAGCAGCTCGGGACAGGGCCCCAATCAGCCCCAGCATTTT. V and J are TRBV4-2 and TRBJ1-5; TRBD1 matches 9 bases. J gave up 3 bases and V 5 bases, and 5 bases lay outside the gene matches. CDR3 length equals 15 residues. Germline values: CDR1 LGHNA, CDR2 YNFKEQ.

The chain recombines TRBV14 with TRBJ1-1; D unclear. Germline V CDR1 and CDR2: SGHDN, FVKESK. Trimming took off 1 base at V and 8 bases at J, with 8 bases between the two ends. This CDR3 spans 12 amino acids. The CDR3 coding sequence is TGTGCCAGCAGCCAAGCTAGAGTCGAAGCTTTCTTT. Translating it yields CASSQARVEAFF.

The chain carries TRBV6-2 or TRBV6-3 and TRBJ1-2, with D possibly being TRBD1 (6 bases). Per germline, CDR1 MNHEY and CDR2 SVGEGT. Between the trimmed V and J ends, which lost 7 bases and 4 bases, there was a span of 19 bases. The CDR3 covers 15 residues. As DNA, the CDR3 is TGTGCCAGCACCCCCACCCGGGACACTCGCTATGGCTACACCTTC. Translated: CASTPTRDTRYGYTF.

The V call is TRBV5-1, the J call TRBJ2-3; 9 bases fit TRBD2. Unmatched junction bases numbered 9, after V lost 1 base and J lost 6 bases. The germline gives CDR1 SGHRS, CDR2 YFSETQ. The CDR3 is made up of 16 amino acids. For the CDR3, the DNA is TGCGCCAGCAGCTTGTTCAGCGGGGGGATTCAGGATACGCAGTATTTT. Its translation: CASSLFSGGIQDTQYF.